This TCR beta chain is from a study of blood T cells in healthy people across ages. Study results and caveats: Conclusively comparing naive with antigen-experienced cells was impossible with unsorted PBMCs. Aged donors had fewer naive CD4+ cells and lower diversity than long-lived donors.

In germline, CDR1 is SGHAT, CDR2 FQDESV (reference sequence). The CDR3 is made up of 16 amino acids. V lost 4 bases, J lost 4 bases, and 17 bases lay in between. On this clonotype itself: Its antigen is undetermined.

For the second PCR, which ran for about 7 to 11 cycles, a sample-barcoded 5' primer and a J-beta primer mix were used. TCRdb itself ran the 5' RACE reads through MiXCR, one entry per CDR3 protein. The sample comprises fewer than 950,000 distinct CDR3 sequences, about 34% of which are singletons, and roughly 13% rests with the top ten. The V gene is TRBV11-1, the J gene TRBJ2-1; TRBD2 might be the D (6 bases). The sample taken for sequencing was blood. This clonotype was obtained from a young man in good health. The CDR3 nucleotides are TGTGCCAGCAGCTCATTACTGGGACTGGTATACAATGAGCAGTTCTTC. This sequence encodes CASSSLLGLVYNEQFF.